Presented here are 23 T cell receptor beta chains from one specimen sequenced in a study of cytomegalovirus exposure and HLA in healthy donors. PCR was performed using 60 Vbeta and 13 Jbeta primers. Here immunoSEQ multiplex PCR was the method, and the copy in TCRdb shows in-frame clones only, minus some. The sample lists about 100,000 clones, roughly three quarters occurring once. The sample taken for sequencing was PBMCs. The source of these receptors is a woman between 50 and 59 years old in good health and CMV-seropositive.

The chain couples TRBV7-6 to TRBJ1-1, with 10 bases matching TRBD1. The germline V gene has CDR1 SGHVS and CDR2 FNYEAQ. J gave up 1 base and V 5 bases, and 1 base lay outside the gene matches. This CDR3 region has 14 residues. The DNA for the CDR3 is TGTGCCAGCAGCGGGGACAGGGGGAACACTGAAGCTTTCTTT. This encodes CASSGDRGNTEAFF.

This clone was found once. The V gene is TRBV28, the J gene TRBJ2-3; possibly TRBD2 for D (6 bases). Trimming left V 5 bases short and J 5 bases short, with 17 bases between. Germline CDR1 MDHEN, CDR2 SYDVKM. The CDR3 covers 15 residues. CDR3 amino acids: CASSMSDYLGDTQYF. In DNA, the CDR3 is TGTGCCAGCAGTATGTCGGACTATTTGGGAGATACGCAGTATTTT.

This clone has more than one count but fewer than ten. The CDR3 DNA is TGTGCCAGCAGCTTTTGGGACAAAGGAGAGACCCAGTACTTC. This gives the protein CASSFWDKGETQYF. The chain links TRBV5-6 to TRBJ2-5; TRBD1 might be the D (6 bases). Trimming removed 2 bases from V and 4 bases from J, with 12 bases in between. The CDR3 extends over 14 amino acids. Germline-derived CDR1 and CDR2 are SGHDT and YYEEEE. Filled out from reference TRBV5-6 and TRBJ2-5, the complete variable domain reads DAGVTQSPTHLIKTRGQQVTLRCSPKSGHDTVSWYQQALGQGPQFIFQYYEEEERQRGNFPDRFSGHQFPNYSSELNVNALLLGDSALYLCASSFWDKGETQYFGPGTRLLVL.

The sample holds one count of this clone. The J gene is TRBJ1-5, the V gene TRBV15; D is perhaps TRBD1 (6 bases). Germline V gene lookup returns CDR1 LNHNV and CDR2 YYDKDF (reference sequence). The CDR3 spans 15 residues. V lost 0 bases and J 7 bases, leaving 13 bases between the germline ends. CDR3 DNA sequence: TGTGCCACCAGCAGAGATGCAGGGGCTGAACAGCCCCAGCATTTT. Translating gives CATSRDAGAEQPQHF.

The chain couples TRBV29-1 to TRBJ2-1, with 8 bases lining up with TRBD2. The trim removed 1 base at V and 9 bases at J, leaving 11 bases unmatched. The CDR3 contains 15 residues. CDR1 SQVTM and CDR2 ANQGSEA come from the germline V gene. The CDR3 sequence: CSVEVIRKAGGEQFF. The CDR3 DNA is TGCAGCGTTGAAGTTATTAGGAAGGCGGGGGGTGAGCAGTTCTTC.

The DNA for the CDR3 is TGTGCCAGCAGGGATTCAGGGGGCTCACCCCTCCACTTT. As protein: CASRDSGGSPLHF. The chain has TRBV2 and TRBJ1-6, with TRBD1 matching 8 bases. V lost 6 bases to trimming and J lost 10 bases; unmatched junction nucleotides: 5. The CDR3 consists of 13 residues. Germline CDR1 is SNHLY and CDR2 is FYNNEI.

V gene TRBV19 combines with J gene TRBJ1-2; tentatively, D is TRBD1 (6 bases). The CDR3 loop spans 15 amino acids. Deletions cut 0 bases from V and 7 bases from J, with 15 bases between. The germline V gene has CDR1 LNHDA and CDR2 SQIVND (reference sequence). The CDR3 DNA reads TGTGCCAGTAGTATAGACCTGACAGGCCCCTCTGGCTACACCTTC. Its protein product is CASSIDLTGPSGYTF.

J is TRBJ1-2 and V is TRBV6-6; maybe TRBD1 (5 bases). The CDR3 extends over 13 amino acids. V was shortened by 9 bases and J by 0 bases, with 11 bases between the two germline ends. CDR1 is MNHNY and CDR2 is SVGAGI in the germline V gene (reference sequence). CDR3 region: CASDQGSNYGYTF. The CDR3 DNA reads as TGTGCCAGTGACCAGGGTTCTAACTATGGCTACACCTTC.

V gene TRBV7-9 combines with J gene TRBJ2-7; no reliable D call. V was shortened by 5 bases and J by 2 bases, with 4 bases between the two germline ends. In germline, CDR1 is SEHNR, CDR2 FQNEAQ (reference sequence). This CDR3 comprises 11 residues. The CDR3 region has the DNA TGTGCCAGCAGCCCCGCCTACGAGCAGTACTTC. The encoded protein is CASSPAYEQYF.

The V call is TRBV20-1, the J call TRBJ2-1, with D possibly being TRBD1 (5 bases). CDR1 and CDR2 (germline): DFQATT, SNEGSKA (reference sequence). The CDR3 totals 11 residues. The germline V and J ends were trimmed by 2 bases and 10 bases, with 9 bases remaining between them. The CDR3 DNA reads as TGCAGTGCTAGAAGGGGCCAAGAGCAGTTCTTC. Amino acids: CSARRGQEQFF.

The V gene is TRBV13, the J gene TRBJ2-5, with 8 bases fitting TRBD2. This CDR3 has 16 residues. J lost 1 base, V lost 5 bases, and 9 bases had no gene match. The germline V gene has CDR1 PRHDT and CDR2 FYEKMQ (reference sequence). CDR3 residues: CASSPREAGVQETQYF. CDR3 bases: TGTGCCAGCAGCCCCCGGGAAGCGGGGGTCCAAGAGACCCAGTACTTC.

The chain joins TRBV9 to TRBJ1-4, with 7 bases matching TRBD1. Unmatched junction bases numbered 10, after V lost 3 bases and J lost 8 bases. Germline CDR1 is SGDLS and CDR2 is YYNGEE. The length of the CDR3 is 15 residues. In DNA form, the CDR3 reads TGTGCCAGCAGCGAGACCGCCCACAGGGGCGAAAAACTGTTTTTT. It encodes CASSETAHRGEKLFF.

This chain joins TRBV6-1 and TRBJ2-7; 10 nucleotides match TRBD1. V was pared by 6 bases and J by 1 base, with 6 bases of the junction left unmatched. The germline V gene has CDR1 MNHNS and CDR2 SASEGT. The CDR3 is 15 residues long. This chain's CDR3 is CASSLPGQGSYEQYF. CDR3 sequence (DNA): TGTGCCAGCAGCTTACCGGGACAGGGGTCCTACGAGCAGTACTTC.

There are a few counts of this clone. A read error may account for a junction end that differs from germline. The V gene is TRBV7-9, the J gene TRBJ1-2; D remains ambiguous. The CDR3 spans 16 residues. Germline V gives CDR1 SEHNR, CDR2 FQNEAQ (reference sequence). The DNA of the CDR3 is TGTTCCAGCAGCCCTAATTTGTTTCTCGGGGACTATGGCTACACCTTC. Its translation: CSSSPNLFLGDYGYTF.

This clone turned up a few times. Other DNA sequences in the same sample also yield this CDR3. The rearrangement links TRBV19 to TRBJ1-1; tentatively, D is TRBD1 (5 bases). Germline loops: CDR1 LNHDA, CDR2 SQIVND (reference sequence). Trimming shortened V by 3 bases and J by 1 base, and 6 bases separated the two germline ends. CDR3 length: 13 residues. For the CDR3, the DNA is TGTGCCAGTAGTATCGGACAGAACACTGAAGCTTTCTTT. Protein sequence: CASSIGQNTEAFF.

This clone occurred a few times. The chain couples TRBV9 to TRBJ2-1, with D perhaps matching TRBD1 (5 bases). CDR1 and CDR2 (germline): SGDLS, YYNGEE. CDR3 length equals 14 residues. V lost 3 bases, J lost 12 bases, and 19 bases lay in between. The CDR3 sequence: CASSGSQTVGRQFF. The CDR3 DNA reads TGTGCCAGCAGCGGGAGCCAGACAGTAGGCCGGCAGTTCTTC.

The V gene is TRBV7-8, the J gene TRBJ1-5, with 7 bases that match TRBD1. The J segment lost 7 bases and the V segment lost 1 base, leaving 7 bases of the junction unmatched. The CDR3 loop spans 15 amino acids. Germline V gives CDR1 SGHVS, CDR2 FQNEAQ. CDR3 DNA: TGTGCCAGCAGCTTAGGGACAGGCGGCGGGCAGCCCCAGCATTTT. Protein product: CASSLGTGGGQPQHF.

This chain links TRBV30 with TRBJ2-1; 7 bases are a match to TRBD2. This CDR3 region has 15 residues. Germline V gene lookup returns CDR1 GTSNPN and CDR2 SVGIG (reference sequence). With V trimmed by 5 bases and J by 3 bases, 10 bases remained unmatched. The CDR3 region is CAWGRRGVGYNEQFF. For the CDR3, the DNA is TGTGCCTGGGGCCGCCGGGGGGTAGGCTACAATGAGCAGTTCTTC.

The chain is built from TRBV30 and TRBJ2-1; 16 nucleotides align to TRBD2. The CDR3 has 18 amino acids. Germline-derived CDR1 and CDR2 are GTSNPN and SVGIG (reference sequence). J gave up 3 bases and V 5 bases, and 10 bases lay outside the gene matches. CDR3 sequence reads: CAWVGLAGGEGVYNEQFF. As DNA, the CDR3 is TGTGCCTGGGTGGGACTAGCGGGAGGGGAGGGGGTCTACAATGAGCAGTTCTTC. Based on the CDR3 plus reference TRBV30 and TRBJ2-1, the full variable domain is SQTIHQWPATLVQPVGSPLSLECTVEGTSNPNLYWYRQAAGRGLQLLFYSVGIGQISSEVPQNLSASRPQDRQFILSSKKLLLSDSGFYLCAWVGLAGGEGVYNEQFFGPGTRLTVL.

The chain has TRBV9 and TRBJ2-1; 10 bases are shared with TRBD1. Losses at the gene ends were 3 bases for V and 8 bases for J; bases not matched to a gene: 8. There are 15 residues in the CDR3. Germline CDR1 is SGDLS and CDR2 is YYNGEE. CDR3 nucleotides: TGTGCCAGCAGCGGGGGCGGGACAGGGGATTATGAGCAGTTCTTC. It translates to CASSGGGTGDYEQFF.

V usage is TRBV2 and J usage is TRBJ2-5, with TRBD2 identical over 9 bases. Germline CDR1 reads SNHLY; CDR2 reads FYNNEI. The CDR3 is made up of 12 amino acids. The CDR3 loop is CALGTSMETQYF. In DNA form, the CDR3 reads TGTGCGCTCGGGACTAGCATGGAGACCCAGTACTTC.

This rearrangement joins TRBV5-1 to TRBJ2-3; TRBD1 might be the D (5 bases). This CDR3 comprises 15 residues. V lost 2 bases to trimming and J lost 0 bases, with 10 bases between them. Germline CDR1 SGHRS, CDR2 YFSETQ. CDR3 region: CASSLQVSSTDTQYF. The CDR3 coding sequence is TGCGCCAGCAGCTTACAGGTCTCTAGCACAGATACGCAGTATTTT.

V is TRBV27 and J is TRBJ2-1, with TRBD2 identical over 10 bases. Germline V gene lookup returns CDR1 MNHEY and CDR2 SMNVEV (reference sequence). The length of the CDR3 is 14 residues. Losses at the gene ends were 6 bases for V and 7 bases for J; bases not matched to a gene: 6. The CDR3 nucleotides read TGTGCCAGCAGAGGTAGCGGGAGGTCGAATGAGCAGTTCTTC. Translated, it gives CASRGSGRSNEQFF.